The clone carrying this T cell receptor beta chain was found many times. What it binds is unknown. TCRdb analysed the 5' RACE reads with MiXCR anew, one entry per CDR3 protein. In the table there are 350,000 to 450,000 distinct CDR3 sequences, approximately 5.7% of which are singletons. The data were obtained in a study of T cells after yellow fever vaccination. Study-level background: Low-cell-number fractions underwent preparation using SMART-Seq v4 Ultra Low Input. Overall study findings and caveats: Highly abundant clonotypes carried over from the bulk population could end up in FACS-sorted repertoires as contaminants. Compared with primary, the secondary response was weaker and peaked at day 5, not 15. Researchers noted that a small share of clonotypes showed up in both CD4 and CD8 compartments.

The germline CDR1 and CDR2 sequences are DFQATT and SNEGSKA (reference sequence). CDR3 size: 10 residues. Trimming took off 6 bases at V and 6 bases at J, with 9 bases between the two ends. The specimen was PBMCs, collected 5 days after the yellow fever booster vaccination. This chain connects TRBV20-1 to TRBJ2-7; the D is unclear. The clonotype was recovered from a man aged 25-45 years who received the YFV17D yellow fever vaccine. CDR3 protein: CSARQSEQYF. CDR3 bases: TGCAGTGCCAGACAATCCGAGCAGTACTTC.